These 31 T cell receptor beta chains originate from one sample sequenced in a study of blood T cell repertoires in COVID-19. Assay: immunoSEQ multiplex PCR; the TCRdb copy retains only in-frame clones and omits some. The sample yields 310,000 or so clones, 86% seen once. Sequencing was carried out using PBMCs or T cells enriched from blood (not recorded which). The receptors shown here come from a young woman who had recovered from COVID-19.

The chain uses TRBV7-9 and TRBJ1-4, with a weak D call TRBD1 (5 bases). This CDR3 region has 16 residues. Per the germline V gene, CDR1 is SEHNR and CDR2 is FQNEAQ (reference sequence). Trimming removed 5 bases at V and 5 bases at J, with 18 bases between. This CDR3 reads CASSGVRGADNEKLFF. Written as DNA, the CDR3 is TGTGCCAGCAGCGGGGTGCGTGGGGCGGACAATGAAAAACTGTTTTTT.

This clone has a single count. V and J are TRBV24-1 and TRBJ2-7; the D is unclear. V was clipped by 2 bases and J by 3 bases, with 13 bases between them. Germline V gives CDR1 KGHDR, CDR2 SFDVKD. CDR3 length: 15 residues. In nucleotides, the CDR3 is TGTGCCACCAGTGATTCCCGCCGAGCCAACTACGAGCAGTACTTC. As protein: CATSDSRRANYEQYF.

The chain employs TRBV30 and TRBJ1-5, with D uncertain. This CDR3 region has 18 residues. The V end lost 0 bases, the J end lost 0 bases, and 18 bases lay between the germline ends. The V gene's germline CDR1 is GTSNPN and CDR2 SVGIG (reference sequence). CDR3 DNA sequence: TGTGCCTGGAGTGTACTCCCACTAAAGGATTATAGCAATCAGCCCCAGCATTTT. Its protein product is CAWSVLPLKDYSNQPQHF.

The chain couples TRBV9 to TRBJ2-2; D gene unclear. Trimming left V 4 bases short and J 8 bases short, with 9 bases between. CDR1 and CDR2 from the germline V gene are SGDLS and YYNGEE. This CDR3 region has 12 residues. CDR3 coding DNA: TGTGCCAGCAGCTCTCCCGAGGGGGAGCTGTTTTTT. This encodes CASSSPEGELFF.

J is TRBJ1-2 and V is TRBV14; the match to TRBD1 covers 10 bases. The J segment lost 4 bases and the V segment lost 1 base, leaving 3 bases of the junction unmatched. CDR1 and CDR2 (germline): SGHDN, FVKESK. This CDR3 contains 15 residues. This CDR3 is CASSQGDRGGYGYTF. The CDR3 nucleotides read TGTGCCAGCAGCCAAGGGGACAGGGGAGGCTATGGCTACACCTTC. The full variable domain, rest sourced from reference TRBV14 and TRBJ1-2, is EAGVTQFPSHSVIEKGQTVTLRCDPISGHDNLYWYRRVMGKEIKFLLHFVKESKQDESGMPNNRFLAERTGGTYSTLKVQPAELEDSGVYFCASSQGDRGGYGYTFGSGTRLTVV.

The chain has TRBV3-1 (or the pseudogene TRBV3-2) and TRBJ1-1; D call uncertain. Trimming cost V 4 bases and J 3 bases, with 9 bases left between them. Germline CDR1 reads LGHDT; CDR2 reads YNNKEL (reference sequence). This CDR3 spans 13 amino acids. CDR3 DNA sequence: TGTGCCAGCAGCCTTGAACTTGACACTGAAGCTTTCTTT. Translation gives CASSLELDTEAFF.

The rearrangement uses TRBV28 and TRBJ1-2; D not certain. Per germline, CDR1 MDHEN and CDR2 SYDVKM. Trimming removed 3 bases from V and 0 bases from J, with 11 bases in between. This CDR3 is built from 15 residues. CDR3 nucleotides: TGTGCCAGCAGTTTCGACCCGGGTGCTAACTATGGCTACACCTTC. Amino acid sequence: CASSFDPGANYGYTF.

The genes are TRBV30 and TRBJ1-1; TRBD1 agrees at 7 bases. V trimming: 1 base; J trimming: 4 bases; junction bases outside the gene matches: 6. This CDR3 comprises 14 residues. Germline CDR1 reads GTSNPN; CDR2 reads SVGIG (reference sequence). DNA for the CDR3: TGTGCCTGGAGTGCAGATGACAGGGTCACTGAAGCTTTCTTT. Protein product: CAWSADDRVTEAFF.

V is TRBV14 and J is TRBJ1-2; D gene ambiguous. CDR3 size: 14 residues. The germline V gene encodes CDR1 SGHDN and CDR2 FVKESK. V shed 0 bases and J shed 5 bases, with 10 bases lying between them. CDR3 sequence: CASSQELGIYGYTF. In DNA form, the CDR3 reads TGTGCCAGCAGCCAAGAACTAGGAATTTATGGCTACACCTTC.

This chain connects TRBV28 to TRBJ1-4, with 10 bases fitting TRBD1. The CDR3 consists of 14 residues. The germline V gene has CDR1 MDHEN and CDR2 SYDVKM. Losses at the gene ends were 7 bases for V and 11 bases for J; bases not matched to a gene: 10. The CDR3: CASTTIRTGGKLFF. DNA of the CDR3: TGTGCCAGCACAACGATACGGACAGGGGGGAAACTGTTTTTT. Complete variable domain (other parts from reference TRBV28 and TRBJ1-4): DVKVTQSSRYLVKRTGEKVFLECVQDMDHENMFWYRQDPGLGLRLIYFSYDVKMKEKGDIPEGYSVSREKKERFSLILESASTNQTSMYLCASTTIRTGGKLFFGSGTQLSVL.

The genes are TRBV12-5 and TRBJ1-5, with 7 bases identical to TRBD1. Germline V gene data show CDR1 as LGHNT and CDR2 as FRNRAP. J lost 6 bases, V lost 0 bases, and 11 bases had no gene match. The CDR3 is 17 amino acids. The CDR3 nucleotides read TGTGCTAGTGGTTTGGTACAGGGGACACGAACCCCTCAGCCCCAGCATTTT. Protein product: CASGLVQGTRTPQPQHF.

The chain recombines TRBV4-1 with TRBJ2-7, with 7 bases matching TRBD1. Trimming at V came to 3 bases and at J to 2 bases, leaving 4 bases not matched to a gene. CDR3 length: 14 amino acids. Germline CDR1 reads MGHRA; CDR2 reads YSYEKL. The CDR3 region is CASSHPGQAYEQYF. Here the CDR3 DNA reads TGCGCCAGCAGCCACCCCGGACAGGCCTACGAGCAGTACTTC.

J is TRBJ1-4 and V is TRBV2; 8 bases agree with TRBD1. The length of the CDR3 is 13 residues. Germline V gene lookup returns CDR1 SNHLY and CDR2 FYNNEI. Germline trimming cut 3 bases from V and 10 bases from J; bases unmatched to any gene: 4. CDR3 DNA sequence: TGTGCCAGCAGTGACCGGACAGGGCGAAAACTGTTTTTT. It is translated as CASSDRTGRKLFF.

This chain joins TRBV5-5 and TRBJ2-6; D gene unclear. Germline lookup yields CDR1 SGHKS and CDR2 YYEKEE (reference sequence). V was trimmed by 5 bases and J by 0 bases, leaving 9 bases between them. The CDR3 loop spans 15 amino acids. CDR3 sequence reads: CASSSVVSGANVLTF. DNA for the CDR3: TGTGCCAGCAGTTCGGTGGTCTCTGGGGCCAACGTCCTGACTTTC.

This rearrangement joins TRBV11-3 to TRBJ2-1; TRBD1 aligns across 9 bases. The junction had 3 bases not matched to a gene; V was cut back by 1 base and J by 5 bases. CDR1 SGHNT and CDR2 YENEEA come from the germline V gene. The CDR3 is 15 residues long. As DNA, the CDR3 is TGTGCCAGCAGCTTAGGACAGGGGGGACACAATGAGCAGTTCTTC. It specifies CASSLGQGGHNEQFF.

V is TRBV4-1 and J is TRBJ1-6; 7 bases are a match to TRBD1. CDR1 and CDR2 (germline): MGHRA, YSYEKL. The J segment lost 14 bases and the V segment lost 1 base, leaving 8 bases of the junction unmatched. There are 14 residues in the CDR3. The CDR3 region has the DNA TGCGCCAGCAGCCAAGGCTTCCAGGGGGTGACCCTCCACTTT. Translated, it gives CASSQGFQGVTLHF.

This chain joins TRBV27 and TRBJ1-1; D ambiguous. Trimming stripped 1 base from V and 2 bases from J, with 5 bases between. Germline loops: CDR1 MNHEY, CDR2 SMNVEV (reference sequence). The CDR3 spans 13 residues. The DNA for the CDR3 is TGTGCCAGCAGTTTATTCATTAACACTGAAGCTTTCTTT. Its translation is CASSLFINTEAFF.

This clone was seen a handful of times. This chain joins TRBV9 and TRBJ2-1; the D is unclear. The CDR3 is 13 residues long. The germline CDR1 and CDR2 sequences are SGDLS and YYNGEE. Trimming cost V 4 bases and J 7 bases, with 12 bases left between them. As DNA, the CDR3 is TGTGCCAGCAGCCCCCGAGCACGGAATGAGCAGTTCTTC. This sequence encodes CASSPRARNEQFF. Looking up the rest from reference TRBV9 and TRBJ2-1 gives the full variable domain: DSGVTQTPKHLITATGQRVTLRCSPRSGDLSVYWYQQSLDQGLQFLIQYYNGEERAKGNILERFSAQQFPDLHSELNLSSLELGDSALYFCASSPRARNEQFFGPGTRLTVL.

For this clone: The same CDR3 is also encoded by other DNA sequences in this sample. J is TRBJ1-4 and V is TRBV5-1, with D possibly being TRBD1 (6 bases). Germline V CDR1 and CDR2: SGHRS, YFSETQ. V was cut by 4 bases and J by 4 bases, with 11 bases left in between. CDR3 length: 14 residues. CDR3 loop: CASSLGQNNEKLFF. The CDR3 DNA is TGCGCCAGCAGCCTCGGACAGAATAATGAAAAACTGTTTTTT.

The chain links TRBV12-3 or TRBV12-4 to TRBJ1-2; unclear D gene. V was pared by 6 bases and J by 8 bases, with 13 bases between. The CDR3 contains 12 residues. This CDR3 is CASSNQELGYTF. CDR3 nucleotide sequence: TGTGCCAGCAGCAACCAAGAGCTCGGCTACACCTTC.

J is TRBJ2-7 and V is TRBV5-6; tentative D call: TRBD2 (7 bases). The germline V gene encodes CDR1 SGHDT and CDR2 YYEEEE. Trimming took 0 bases from V and 0 from J, leaving 10 bases between them. The CDR3 is 15 amino acids. CDR3 nucleotides: TGTGCCAGCAGCTTGGTGGGGGGGCCCTCCTACGAGCAGTACTTC. It specifies CASSLVGGPSYEQYF.

This chain joins TRBV29-1 and TRBJ1-2; TRBD1 might be the D (6 bases). CDR1 SQVTM and CDR2 ANQGSEA come from the germline V gene. The CDR3 runs to 13 residues. V dropped 2 bases and J dropped 2 bases, with 9 bases sitting between them. The CDR3 reads CSVELGQNYGYTF. Written as DNA, the CDR3 is TGCAGCGTTGAACTCGGACAGAACTATGGCTACACCTTC.

V and J are TRBV19 and TRBJ1-4, with a possible D match to TRBD1 (6 bases). In germline, CDR1 is LNHDA, CDR2 SQIVND (reference sequence). CDR3 size: 19 residues. V was shortened by 6 bases and J by 3 bases, with 26 bases between the two germline ends. The DNA of the CDR3 is TGTGCCAGTAGACCTCTGATTATGGGGGCACGAAGTTCTAATGAAAAACTGTTTTTT. Its translation: CASRPLIMGARSSNEKLFF.

V and J are TRBV19 and TRBJ2-7; no definite D call. The CDR3 is 13 residues long. The germline gives CDR1 LNHDA, CDR2 SQIVND (reference sequence). V was shortened by 5 bases and J by 0 bases, with 8 bases between the two germline ends. The CDR3: CASSGSVSYEQYF. DNA for the CDR3: TGTGCCAGTAGTGGAAGCGTCTCCTACGAGCAGTACTTC.

The CDR3 DNA is TGTGCCAGCGGGGGGGGCAATGAGCAGTTCTTC. This translates into CASGGGNEQFF. The chain carries TRBV19 and TRBJ2-1, with TRBD2 matching 8 bases. Trimming took 9 bases from V and 6 from J; bases not matched to a gene: 1. CDR1 and CDR2 from the germline V gene are LNHDA and SQIVND (reference sequence). This CDR3 region has 11 residues.

The rearrangement joins TRBV28 to TRBJ2-1, with 9 bases aligning to TRBD2. This CDR3 comprises 15 residues. V dropped 8 bases and J dropped 1; count of bases not matched to a gene: 6. Per the germline V gene, CDR1 is MDHEN and CDR2 is SYDVKM. Here the CDR3 DNA reads TGTGCCAGCCGACAAGCGGGAGGATCCTACAATGAGCAGTTCTTC. This codes for CASRQAGGSYNEQFF.

The chain links TRBV19 to TRBJ1-2; tentative D call: TRBD1 (6 bases). Looked up from germline, CDR1 is LNHDA and CDR2 is SQIVND (reference sequence). V was shortened by 8 bases and J by 0 bases, with 10 bases between the two germline ends. This CDR3 comprises 13 residues. The CDR3 DNA reads as TGTGCCAGTCGAGGACAGACTAACTATGGCTACACCTTC. Protein: CASRGQTNYGYTF. Filled out from reference TRBV19 and TRBJ1-2, the complete variable domain reads DGGITQSPKYLFRKEGQNVTLSCEQNLNHDAMYWYRQDPGQGLRLIYYSQIVNDFQKGDIAEGYSVSREKKESFPLTVTSAQKNPTAFYLCASRGQTNYGYTFGSGTRLTVV.

The rearrangement links TRBV10-3 to TRBJ1-5, with D uncertain. The germline CDR1 and CDR2 sequences are ENHRY and SYGVKD. The CDR3 runs 14 residues. Trimming left V 3 bases short and J 5 bases short, with 11 bases between. CDR3 amino acids: CAISEMEAHQPQHF. CDR3 nucleotides: TGTGCCATCAGTGAAATGGAGGCCCATCAGCCCCAGCATTTT.

The rearrangement links TRBV28 to TRBJ1-5, with no clear D. The germline V gene has CDR1 MDHEN and CDR2 SYDVKM. Trimming took 3 bases from V and 0 from J, leaving 15 bases between them. The CDR3 sequence is 17 residues long. CDR3 sequence (DNA): TGTGCCAGCAGTTTTTTTCGGTACAGACATAGCAATCAGCCCCAGCATTTT. This sequence encodes CASSFFRYRHSNQPQHF. The whole variable domain, remainder taken from reference TRBV28 and TRBJ1-5, is DVKVTQSSRYLVKRTGEKVFLECVQDMDHENMFWYRQDPGLGLRLIYFSYDVKMKEKGDIPEGYSVSREKKERFSLILESASTNQTSMYLCASSFFRYRHSNQPQHFGDGTRLSIL.

This chain uses TRBV28 with TRBJ1-2; 8 bases match TRBD1. CDR1 is MDHEN, CDR2 SYDVKM, per germline. After removal of 6 bases from V and 6 bases from J, the junction contained 6 bases not matched to a gene. CDR3 size: 13 residues. CDR3 sequence reads: CASRLRGQDGYTF. In DNA, the CDR3 is TGTGCCAGCAGGCTCAGGGGGCAAGATGGCTACACCTTC.

This sequence joins TRBV10-2 and TRBJ2-2, with no clear D. In germline, CDR1 is WSHSY, CDR2 SAAADI. The CDR3 contains 13 residues. V was trimmed by 5 bases and J by 7 bases, leaving 11 bases between them. The CDR3 protein is CASSPMAVGELFF. The CDR3 DNA follows: TGCGCCAGCAGTCCGATGGCAGTCGGGGAGCTGTTTTTT.